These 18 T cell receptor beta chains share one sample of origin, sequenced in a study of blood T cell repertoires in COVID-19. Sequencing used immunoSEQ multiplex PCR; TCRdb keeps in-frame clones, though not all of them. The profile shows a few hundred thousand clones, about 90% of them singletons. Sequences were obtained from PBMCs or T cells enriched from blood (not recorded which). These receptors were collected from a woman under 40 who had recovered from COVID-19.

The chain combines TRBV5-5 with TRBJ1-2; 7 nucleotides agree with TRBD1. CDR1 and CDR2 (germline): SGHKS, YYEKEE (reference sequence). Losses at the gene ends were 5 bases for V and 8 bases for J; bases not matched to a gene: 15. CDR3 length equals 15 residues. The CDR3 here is CASSYGQDALNGYTF. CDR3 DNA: TGTGCCAGCAGTTACGGACAGGATGCTCTCAACGGCTACACCTTC.

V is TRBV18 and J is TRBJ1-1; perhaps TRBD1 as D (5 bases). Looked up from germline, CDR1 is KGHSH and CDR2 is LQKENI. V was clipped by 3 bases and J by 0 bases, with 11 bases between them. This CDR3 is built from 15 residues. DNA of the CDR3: TGTGCCAGCTCACCTCCGGGACTCATGAACACTGAAGCTTTCTTT. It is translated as CASSPPGLMNTEAFF.

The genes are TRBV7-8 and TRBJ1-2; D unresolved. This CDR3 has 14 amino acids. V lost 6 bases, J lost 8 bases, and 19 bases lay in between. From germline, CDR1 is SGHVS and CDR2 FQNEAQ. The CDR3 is CASSPGSRTRGYTF. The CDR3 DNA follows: TGTGCCAGCAGTCCGGGATCCCGGACTCGGGGCTACACCTTC.

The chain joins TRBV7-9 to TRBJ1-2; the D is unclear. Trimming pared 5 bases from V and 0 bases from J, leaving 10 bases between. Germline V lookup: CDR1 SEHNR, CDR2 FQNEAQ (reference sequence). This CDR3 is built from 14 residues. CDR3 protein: CASSNIIANYGYTF. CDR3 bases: TGTGCCAGCAGCAATATTATAGCTAACTATGGCTACACCTTC.

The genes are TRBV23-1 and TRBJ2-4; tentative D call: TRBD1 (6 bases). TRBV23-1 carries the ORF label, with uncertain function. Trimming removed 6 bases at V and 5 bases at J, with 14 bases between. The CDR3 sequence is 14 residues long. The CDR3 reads CASRTNRDQNIQYF. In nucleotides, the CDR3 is TGCGCCAGCAGGACCAACAGGGATCAAAACATTCAGTACTTC.

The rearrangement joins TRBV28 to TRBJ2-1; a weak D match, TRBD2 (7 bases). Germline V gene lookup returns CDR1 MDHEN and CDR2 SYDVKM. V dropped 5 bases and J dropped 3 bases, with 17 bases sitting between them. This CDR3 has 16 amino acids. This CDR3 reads CASSTPLRGGYNEQFF. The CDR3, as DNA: TGTGCCAGCAGTACCCCACTAAGGGGGGGCTACAATGAGCAGTTCTTC.

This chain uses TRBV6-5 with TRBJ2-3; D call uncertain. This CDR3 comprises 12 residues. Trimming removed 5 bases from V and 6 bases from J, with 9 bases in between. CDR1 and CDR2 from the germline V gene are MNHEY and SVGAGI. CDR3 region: CASSRLGDTQYF. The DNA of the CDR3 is TGTGCCAGCAGTCGCCTCGGGGATACGCAGTATTTT.

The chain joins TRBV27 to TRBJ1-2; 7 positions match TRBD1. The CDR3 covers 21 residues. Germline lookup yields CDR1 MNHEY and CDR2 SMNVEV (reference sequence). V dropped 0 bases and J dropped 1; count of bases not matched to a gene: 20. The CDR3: CASSLSGEGAPGGNHNYGYTF. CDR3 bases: TGTGCCAGCAGTTTATCGGGTGAGGGGGCGCCAGGGGGGAACCATAACTATGGCTACACCTTC.

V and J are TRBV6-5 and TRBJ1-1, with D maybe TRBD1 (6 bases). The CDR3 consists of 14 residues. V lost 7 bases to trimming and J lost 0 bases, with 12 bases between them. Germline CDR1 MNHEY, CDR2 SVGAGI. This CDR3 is CASTLGALNTEAFF. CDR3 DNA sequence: TGTGCCAGCACCTTGGGGGCGCTGAACACTGAAGCTTTCTTT.

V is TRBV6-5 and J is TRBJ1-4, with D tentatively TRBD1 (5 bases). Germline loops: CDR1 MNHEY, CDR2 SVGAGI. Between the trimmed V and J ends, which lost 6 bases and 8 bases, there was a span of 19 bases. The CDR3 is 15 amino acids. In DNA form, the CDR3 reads TGTGCCAGCAGGCCAAGCAGGGTACCGAAGGAAAAACTGTTTTTT. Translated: CASRPSRVPKEKLFF.

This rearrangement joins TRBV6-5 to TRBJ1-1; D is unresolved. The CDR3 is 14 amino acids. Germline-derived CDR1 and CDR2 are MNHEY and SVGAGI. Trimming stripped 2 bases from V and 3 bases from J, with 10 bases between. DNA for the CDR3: TGTGCCAGCAGTTACGGGGTGGGAGACACTGAAGCTTTCTTT. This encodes CASSYGVGDTEAFF.

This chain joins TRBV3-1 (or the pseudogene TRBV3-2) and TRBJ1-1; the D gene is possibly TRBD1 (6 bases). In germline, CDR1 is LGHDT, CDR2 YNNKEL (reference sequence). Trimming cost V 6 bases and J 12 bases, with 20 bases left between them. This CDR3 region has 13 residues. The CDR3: CASRRSQGPGTFF. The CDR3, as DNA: TGTGCCAGCAGACGATCTCAGGGGCCCGGCACTTTCTTT.

DNA for the CDR3: TGTGCCAGCAAAGGGGCTATGTACGAGCAGTACTTC. Protein sequence: CASKGAMYEQYF. The chain couples TRBV28 to TRBJ2-7; possibly TRBD1 for D (5 bases). V was trimmed by 7 bases and J by 4 bases, leaving 11 bases between them. CDR1 is MDHEN, CDR2 SYDVKM, per germline. This CDR3 has 12 residues.

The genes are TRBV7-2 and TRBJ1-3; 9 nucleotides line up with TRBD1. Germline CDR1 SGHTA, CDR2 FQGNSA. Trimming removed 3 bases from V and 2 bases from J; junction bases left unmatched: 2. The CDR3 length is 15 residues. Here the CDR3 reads CASSLDRGPGNTIYF. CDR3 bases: TGTGCCAGCAGCTTGGACAGGGGACCTGGAAACACCATATATTTT.

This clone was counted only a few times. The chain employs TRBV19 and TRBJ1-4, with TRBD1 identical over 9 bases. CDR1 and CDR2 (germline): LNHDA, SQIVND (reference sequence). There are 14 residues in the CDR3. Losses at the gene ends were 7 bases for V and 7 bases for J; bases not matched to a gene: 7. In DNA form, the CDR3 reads TGTGCCAGTAAAAATACAGGGGGCCGTGAAAAACTGTTTTTT. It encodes CASKNTGGREKLFF.

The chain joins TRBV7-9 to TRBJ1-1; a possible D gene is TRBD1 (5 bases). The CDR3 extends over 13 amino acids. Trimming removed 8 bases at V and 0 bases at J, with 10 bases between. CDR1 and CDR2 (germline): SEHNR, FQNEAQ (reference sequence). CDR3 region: CASGAPLNTEAFF. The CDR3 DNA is TGTGCCAGCGGGGCCCCCTTGAACACTGAAGCTTTCTTT. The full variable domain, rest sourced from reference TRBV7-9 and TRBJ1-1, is DTGVSQNPRHKITKRGQNVTFRCDPISEHNRLYWYRQTLGQGPEFLTYFQNEAQLEKSRLLSDRFSAERPKGSFSTLEIQRTEQGDSAMYLCASGAPLNTEAFFGQGTRLTVV.

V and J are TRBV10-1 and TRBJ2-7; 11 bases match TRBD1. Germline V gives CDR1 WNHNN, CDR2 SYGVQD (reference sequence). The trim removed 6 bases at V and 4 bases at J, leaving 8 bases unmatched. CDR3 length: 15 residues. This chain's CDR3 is CASSEPGQGVYEQYF. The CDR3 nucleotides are TGCGCCAGCAGCGAACCGGGACAGGGGGTATACGAGCAGTACTTC.

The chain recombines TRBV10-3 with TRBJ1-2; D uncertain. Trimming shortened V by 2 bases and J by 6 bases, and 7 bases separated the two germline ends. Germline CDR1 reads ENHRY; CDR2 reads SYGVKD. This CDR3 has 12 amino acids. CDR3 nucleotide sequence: TGTGCCATCAGTGAGGCAGGCCATGGCTACACCTTC. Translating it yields CAISEAGHGYTF.